Below are 6 T cell receptor beta chains sequenced from a single sample in a study of cytomegalovirus exposure and HLA in healthy donors. Amplification used 60 Vbeta primers and 13 Jbeta primers. Some clones are missing from TCRdb's copy, which holds only in-frame ones; the method was immunoSEQ multiplex PCR. This table has 110,000 to 150,000 clones, about 86% appearing once. Source material: PBMCs. Source of these receptors: a man aged 40-50 years in good health and CMV-seropositive.

This clone was counted only a few times. A junction end diverges from the germline sequence, so it may reflect a read error. The chain combines TRBV7-7 with TRBJ2-1; D may be TRBD2 (6 bases). CDR3 length: 14 residues. Germline CDR1 SSHAT, CDR2 FNYEAQ (reference sequence). The CDR3 bases are TGTGCTAGCAGCTCCTCCTGGGGGGACAATGAGCAGTTCTTC. This gives the protein CASSSSWGDNEQFF.

V and J are TRBV11-2 and TRBJ2-2; 7 positions agree with TRBD1. The CDR3 consists of 15 residues. Germline-derived CDR1 and CDR2 are SGHAT and FQNNGV. J was trimmed by 0 bases and V by 5 bases; bases with no gene match: 3. CDR3 sequence: CASSQTGSNTGELFF. DNA of the CDR3: TGTGCCAGCAGCCAGACAGGGTCGAACACCGGGGAGCTGTTTTTT.

This clone has ten or more counts. CDR3 nucleotides: TGCGCCAGCCGAAGCGGGTTCAAGCAGTTCTTC. Protein: CASRSGFKQFF. V gene TRBV4-1 combines with J gene TRBJ2-1; weak D call: TRBD2 (6 bases). The V and J ends lost 8 bases and 11 bases respectively, with 13 bases between them. The CDR3 runs to 11 residues. Germline V gives CDR1 MGHRA, CDR2 YSYEKL.

The V gene is TRBV2, the J gene TRBJ1-6; no clear D. Germline CDR1 reads SNHLY; CDR2 reads FYNNEI. The V and J ends lost 6 bases and 3 bases respectively, with 15 bases between them. This CDR3 comprises 16 residues. CDR3 nucleotides: TGTGCCAGCAGACCGGTAGGAGGGAACTATAATTCACCCCTCCACTTT. This sequence encodes CASRPVGGNYNSPLHF.

The count of this clone is one. The same CDR3 can be traced to other DNA sequences in this sample. The CDR3 sequence is CASSQGLAIYNEQFF. CDR3 DNA sequence: TGTGCCAGCAGCCAAGGGCTAGCCATCTACAATGAGCAGTTCTTC. V gene TRBV5-4 combines with J gene TRBJ2-1, with D perhaps matching TRBD2 (5 bases). The CDR3 covers 15 residues. Germline loops: CDR1 SGHNT, CDR2 YYREEE (reference sequence). V lost 4 bases, J lost 3 bases, and 14 bases lay in between.

This clone was counted once. The V and J genes are TRBV27 and TRBJ1-5; weak D call: TRBD1 (6 bases). Trimming removed 3 bases at V and 1 base at J, with 16 bases between. The CDR3 has 17 residues. Germline V lookup: CDR1 MNHEY, CDR2 SMNVEV (reference sequence). The CDR3 loop reads CASSFQWWQGSNQPQHF. CDR3 DNA sequence: TGTGCCAGCAGTTTTCAGTGGTGGCAGGGGAGCAATCAGCCCCAGCATTTT.